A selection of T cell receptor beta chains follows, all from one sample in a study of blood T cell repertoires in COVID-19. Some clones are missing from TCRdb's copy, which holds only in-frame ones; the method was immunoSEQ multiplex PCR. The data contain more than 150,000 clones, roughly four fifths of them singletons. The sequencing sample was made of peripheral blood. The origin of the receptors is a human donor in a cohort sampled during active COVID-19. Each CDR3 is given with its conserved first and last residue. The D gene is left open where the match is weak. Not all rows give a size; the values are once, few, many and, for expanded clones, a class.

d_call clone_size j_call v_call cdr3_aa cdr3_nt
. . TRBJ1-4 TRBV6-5 CASSYFRTANEKLFF TGTGCCAGCAGTTACTTCCGGACAGCTAATGAAAAACTGTTTTTT
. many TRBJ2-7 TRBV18 CASSPDSTYSYEQYF TGTGCCAGCTCACCGGACAGTACGTACTCCTACGAGCAGTACTTC
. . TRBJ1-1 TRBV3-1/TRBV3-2 CASSQDGQSEAFF TGTGCCAGCAGCCAAGACGGACAGAGTGAAGCTTTCTTT
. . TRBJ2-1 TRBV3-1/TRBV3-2 CASSVRPRSEQFF TGTGCCAGCAGCGTACGTCCGAGGAGTGAGCAGTTCTTC
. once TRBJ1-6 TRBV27 CASSPSLTEYNSPLHF TGTGCCAGCAGCCCCTCCCTGACAGAGTATAATTCACCCCTCCACTTT
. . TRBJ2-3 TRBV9 CASSVGASPDTQYF TGTGCCAGCAGCGTAGGGGCTAGCCCAGATACGCAGTATTTT
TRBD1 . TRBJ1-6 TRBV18 CASSPGQGANSPLHF TGTGCCAGCTCACCGGGACAGGGGGCCAATTCACCCCTCCACTTT
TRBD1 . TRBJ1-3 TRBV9 CASSGGQGNTIYF TGTGCCAGCAGCGGGGGACAGGGAAACACCATATATTTT
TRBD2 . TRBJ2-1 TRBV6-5 CASSYSGGGPYNEQFF TGTGCCAGCAGTTACTCGGGCGGGGGGCCCTACAATGAGCAGTTCTTC
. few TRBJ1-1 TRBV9 CASSVSGVAEAFF TGTGCCAGCAGCGTATCTGGAGTTGCTGAAGCTTTCTTT
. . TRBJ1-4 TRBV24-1 CATSDLRGVDGGATNEKLFF TGTGCCACCAGTGATTTGCGTGGGGTAGACGGGGGAGCAACTAATGAAAAACTGTTTTTT
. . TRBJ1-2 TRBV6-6 CASSRGHPAIGGAAVTVQNYGYTF TGTGCCAGCAGTCGAGGACATCCAGCGATCGGGGGAGCCGCCGTCACGGTTCAAAACTATGGCTACACCTTC
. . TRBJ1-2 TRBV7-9 CASSLGTGKEAYGYTF TGTGCCAGCAGCTTAGGAACTGGGAAGGAGGCCTATGGCTACACCTTC
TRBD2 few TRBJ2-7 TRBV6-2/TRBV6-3 CASSPTSGGAGEQYF TGTGCCAGCAGCCCTACTAGCGGGGGGGCCGGAGAGCAGTACTTC
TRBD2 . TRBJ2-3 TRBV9 CASSVDLAGGPTPTDTQYF TGTGCCAGCAGCGTAGATTTAGCGGGGGGACCAACTCCCACAGATACGCAGTATTTT
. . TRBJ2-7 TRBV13 CASSPRVGRGEQYF TGTGCCAGCAGCCCTCGGGTTGGCCGCGGGGAGCAGTACTTC
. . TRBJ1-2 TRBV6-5 CASSYSAGDYGYTF TGTGCCAGCAGTTACTCGGCAGGTGACTATGGCTACACCTTC
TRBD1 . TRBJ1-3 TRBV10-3 CAIGSTGVGFSGNTIYF TGTGCCATCGGGTCTACAGGGGTTGGGTTCTCTGGAAACACCATATATTTT
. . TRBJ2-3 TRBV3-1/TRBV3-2 CASSLGGRLTDTQYF TGTGCCAGCAGCCTCGGGGGGCGTCTCACAGATACGCAGTATTTT
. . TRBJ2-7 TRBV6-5 CASRRQSSYEQYF TGTGCCAGCCGGCGACAGAGCTCCTACGAGCAGTACTTC
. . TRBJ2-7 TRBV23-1 CASSNRGGPVYEQYF TGCGCCAGCAGCAATAGGGGAGGACCTGTCTACGAGCAGTACTTC
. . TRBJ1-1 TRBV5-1 CASSLGPEAFF TGCGCCAGCAGCTTGGGGCCTGAAGCTTTCTTT
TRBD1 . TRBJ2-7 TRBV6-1 CASSEIQGAFYEQYF TGTGCCAGCAGTGAAATACAGGGGGCTTTCTACGAGCAGTACTTC
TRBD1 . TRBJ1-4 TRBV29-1 CSVAGTGGEKLFF TGCAGCGTTGCCGGGACAGGTGGGGAAAAACTGTTTTTT